The clone carrying this T cell receptor (beta chain) was picked up a small number of times. This specimen belongs to a study of identical twins. The CDR3 spans 16 residues. Trimming took 4 bases from V and 2 from J; bases not matched to a gene: 7. The germline CDR1 and CDR2 sequences are LNHNV and YYDKDF (reference sequence). TCRdb called the 5' RACE reads again in MiXCR, with one record for every CDR3 protein. The data show 350,000 to 400,000 distinct CDR3 sequences, roughly 9% seen once. The source of this sequence is a woman between 50 and 59 years old in good health. The sequenced sample was naive T cells sorted from blood. The chain has TRBV15 and TRBJ2-4; 8 bases line up with TRBD1. In nucleotides, the CDR3 is TGTGCCACCAGCACCCTTCAGGGGGCATCCAAAAACATTCAGTACTTC. It specifies CATSTLQGASKNIQYF. The full variable domain, rest sourced from reference TRBV15 and TRBJ2-4, is DAMVIQNPRYQVTQFGKPVTLSCSQTLNHNVMYWYQQKSSQAPKLLFHYYDKDFNNEADTPDNFQSRRPNTSFCFLDIRSPGLGDTAMYLCATSTLQGASKNIQYFGAGTRLSVL.